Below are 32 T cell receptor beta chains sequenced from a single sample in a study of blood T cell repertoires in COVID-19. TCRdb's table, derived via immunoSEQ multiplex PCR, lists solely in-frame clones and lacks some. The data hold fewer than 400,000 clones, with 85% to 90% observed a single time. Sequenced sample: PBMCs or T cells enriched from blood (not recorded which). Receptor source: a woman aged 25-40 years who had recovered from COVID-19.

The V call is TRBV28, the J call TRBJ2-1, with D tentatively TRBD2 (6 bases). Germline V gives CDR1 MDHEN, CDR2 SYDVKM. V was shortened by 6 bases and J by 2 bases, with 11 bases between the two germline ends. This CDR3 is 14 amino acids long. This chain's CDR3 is CASRTGRTYNEQFF. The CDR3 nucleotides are TGTGCCAGCAGAACCGGGAGAACCTACAATGAGCAGTTCTTC. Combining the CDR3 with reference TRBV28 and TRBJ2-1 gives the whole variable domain DVKVTQSSRYLVKRTGEKVFLECVQDMDHENMFWYRQDPGLGLRLIYFSYDVKMKEKGDIPEGYSVSREKKERFSLILESASTNQTSMYLCASRTGRTYNEQFFGPGTRLTVL.

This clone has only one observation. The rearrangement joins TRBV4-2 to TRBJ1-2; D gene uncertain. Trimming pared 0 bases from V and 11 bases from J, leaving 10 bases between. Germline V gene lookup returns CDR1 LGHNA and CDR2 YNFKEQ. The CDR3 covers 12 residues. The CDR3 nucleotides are TGTGCCAGCAGCCAAGAGAATTCGAGGTACACCTTC. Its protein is CASSQENSRYTF.

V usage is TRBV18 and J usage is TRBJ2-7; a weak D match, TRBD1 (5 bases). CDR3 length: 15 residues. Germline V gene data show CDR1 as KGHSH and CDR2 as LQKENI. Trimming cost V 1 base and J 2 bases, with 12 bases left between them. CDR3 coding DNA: TGTGCCAGCTCACCACGGGGCGCCCCTACCTACGAGCAGTACTTC. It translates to CASSPRGAPTYEQYF.

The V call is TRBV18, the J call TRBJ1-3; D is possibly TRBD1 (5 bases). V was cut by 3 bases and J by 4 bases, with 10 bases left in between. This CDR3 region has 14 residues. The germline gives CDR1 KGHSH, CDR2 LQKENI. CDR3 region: CASSPVEGGNTIYF. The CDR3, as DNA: TGTGCCAGCTCACCGGTGGAGGGGGGAAACACCATATATTTT.

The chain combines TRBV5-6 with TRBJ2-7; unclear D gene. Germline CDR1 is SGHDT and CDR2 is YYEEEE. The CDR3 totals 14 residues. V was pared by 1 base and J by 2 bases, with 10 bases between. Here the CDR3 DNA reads TGTGCCAGCAGCTTGAAACTTACCCCCTACGAGCAGTACTTC. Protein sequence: CASSLKLTPYEQYF. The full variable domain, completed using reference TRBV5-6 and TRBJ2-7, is DAGVTQSPTHLIKTRGQQVTLRCSPKSGHDTVSWYQQALGQGPQFIFQYYEEEERQRGNFPDRFSGHQFPNYSSELNVNALLLGDSALYLCASSLKLTPYEQYFGPGTRLTVT.

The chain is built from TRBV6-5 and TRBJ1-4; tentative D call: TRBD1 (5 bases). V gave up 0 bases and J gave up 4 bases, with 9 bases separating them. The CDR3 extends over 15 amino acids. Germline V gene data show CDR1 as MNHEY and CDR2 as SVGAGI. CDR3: CASSYSTANNEKLFF. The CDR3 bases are TGTGCCAGCAGTTACTCGACAGCGAATAATGAAAAACTGTTTTTT.

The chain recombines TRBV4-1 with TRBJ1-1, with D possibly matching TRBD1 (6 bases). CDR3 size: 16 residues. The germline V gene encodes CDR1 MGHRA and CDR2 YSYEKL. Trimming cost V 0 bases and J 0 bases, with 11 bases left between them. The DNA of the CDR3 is TGCGCCAGCAGCCAAGAGTATACAGGGTTGAACACTGAAGCTTTCTTT. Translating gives CASSQEYTGLNTEAFF.

The CDR3 sequence: CASSPENVADSEQYF. The CDR3 DNA is TGTGCCAGCAGCCCAGAGAATGTAGCAGATTCCGAGCAGTACTTC. The J gene is TRBJ2-7, the V gene TRBV3-1 (or the pseudogene TRBV3-2); no reliable D call. CDR3 size: 15 residues. The germline gives CDR1 LGHDT, CDR2 YNNKEL (reference sequence). V was shortened by 4 bases and J by 6 bases, with 19 bases between the two germline ends.

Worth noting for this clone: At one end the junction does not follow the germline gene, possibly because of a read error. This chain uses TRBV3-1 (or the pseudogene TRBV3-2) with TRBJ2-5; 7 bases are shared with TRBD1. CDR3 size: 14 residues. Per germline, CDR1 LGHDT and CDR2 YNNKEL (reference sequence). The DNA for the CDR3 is TGTGCCTGCAGGACAGGCCCCGTACAAGAGACCCAGTACTTC. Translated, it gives CACRTGPVQETQYF.

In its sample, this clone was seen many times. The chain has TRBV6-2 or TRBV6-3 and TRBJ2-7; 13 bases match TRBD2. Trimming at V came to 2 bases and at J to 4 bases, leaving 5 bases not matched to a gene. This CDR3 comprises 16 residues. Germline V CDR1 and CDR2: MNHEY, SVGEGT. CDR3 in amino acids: CASSYIGLAGDYEQYF. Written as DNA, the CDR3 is TGTGCCAGCAGTTACATTGGACTAGCGGGGGATTACGAGCAGTACTTC.

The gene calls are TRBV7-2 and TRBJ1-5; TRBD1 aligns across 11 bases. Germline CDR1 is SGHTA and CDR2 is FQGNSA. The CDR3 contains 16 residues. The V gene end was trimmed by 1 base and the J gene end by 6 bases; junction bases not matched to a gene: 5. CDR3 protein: CASSLVGTGGLQPQHF. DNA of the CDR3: TGTGCCAGCAGCTTAGTTGGGACAGGGGGTCTTCAGCCCCAGCATTTT.

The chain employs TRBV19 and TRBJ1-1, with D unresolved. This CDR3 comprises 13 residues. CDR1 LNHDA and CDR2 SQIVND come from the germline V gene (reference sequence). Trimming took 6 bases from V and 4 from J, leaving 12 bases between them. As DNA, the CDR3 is TGTGCCAGTAGCCGAACGGAGGGCACTGAAGCTTTCTTT. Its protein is CASSRTEGTEAFF.

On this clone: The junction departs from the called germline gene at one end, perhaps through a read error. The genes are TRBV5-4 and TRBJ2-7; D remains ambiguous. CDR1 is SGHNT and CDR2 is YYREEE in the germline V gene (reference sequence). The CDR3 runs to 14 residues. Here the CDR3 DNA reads TGTGCCAGCAGCTTGACCGGTAGCTCCCACGAGCAGTACTTC. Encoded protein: CASSLTGSSHEQYF.

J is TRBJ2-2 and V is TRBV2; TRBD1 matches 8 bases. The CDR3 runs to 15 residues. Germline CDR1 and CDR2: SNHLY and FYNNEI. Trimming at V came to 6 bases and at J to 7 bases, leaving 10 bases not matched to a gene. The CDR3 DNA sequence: TGTGCCAGCAGGGGAAACAGGGGGTCTGTCGGGGAGCTGTTTTTT. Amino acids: CASRGNRGSVGELFF. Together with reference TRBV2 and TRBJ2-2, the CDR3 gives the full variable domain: EPEVTQTPSHQVTQMGQEVILRCVPISNHLYFYWYRQILGQKVEFLVSFYNNEISEKSEIFDDQFSVERPDGSNFTLKIRSTKLEDSAMYFCASRGNRGSVGELFFGEGSRLTVL.

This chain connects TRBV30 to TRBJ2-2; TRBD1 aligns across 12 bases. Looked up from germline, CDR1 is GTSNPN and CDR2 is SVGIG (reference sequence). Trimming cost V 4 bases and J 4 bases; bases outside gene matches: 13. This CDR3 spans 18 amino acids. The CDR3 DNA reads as TGTGCCTGGACTAAACTACCGGGACAGGGGGCTGGCACCGGGGAGCTGTTTTTT. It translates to CAWTKLPGQGAGTGELFF.

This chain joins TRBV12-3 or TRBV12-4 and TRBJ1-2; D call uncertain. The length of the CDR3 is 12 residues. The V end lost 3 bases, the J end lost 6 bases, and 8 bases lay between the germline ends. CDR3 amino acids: CASSLSGNGYTF. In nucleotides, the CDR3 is TGTGCCAGCAGTTTGTCGGGAAATGGCTACACCTTC.

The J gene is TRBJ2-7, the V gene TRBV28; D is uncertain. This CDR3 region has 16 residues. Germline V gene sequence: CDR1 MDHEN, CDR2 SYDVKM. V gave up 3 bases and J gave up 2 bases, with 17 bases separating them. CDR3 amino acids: CASSLAPGYRPYEQYF. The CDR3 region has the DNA TGTGCCAGCAGTTTGGCCCCAGGATATCGTCCCTACGAGCAGTACTTC.

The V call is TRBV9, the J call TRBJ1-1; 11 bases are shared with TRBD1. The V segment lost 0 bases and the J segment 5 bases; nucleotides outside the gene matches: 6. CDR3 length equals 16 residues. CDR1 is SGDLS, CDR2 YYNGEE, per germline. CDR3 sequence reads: CASSVVPGQGGTEAFF. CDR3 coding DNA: TGTGCCAGCAGCGTAGTCCCGGGACAGGGGGGGACTGAAGCTTTCTTT.

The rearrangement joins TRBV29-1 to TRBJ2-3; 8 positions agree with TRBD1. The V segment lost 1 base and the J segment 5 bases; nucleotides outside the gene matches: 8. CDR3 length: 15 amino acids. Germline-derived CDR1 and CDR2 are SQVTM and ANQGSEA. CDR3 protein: CSVEVPQGAGDTQYF. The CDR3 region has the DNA TGCAGCGTTGAAGTTCCTCAGGGGGCGGGAGATACGCAGTATTTT.

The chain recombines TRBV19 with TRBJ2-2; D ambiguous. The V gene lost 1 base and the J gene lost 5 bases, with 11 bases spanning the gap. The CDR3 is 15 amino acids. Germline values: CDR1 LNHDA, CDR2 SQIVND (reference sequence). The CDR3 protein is CASSIGKVRTGELFF. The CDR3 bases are TGTGCCAGTAGTATAGGAAAAGTCAGAACCGGGGAGCTGTTTTTT.

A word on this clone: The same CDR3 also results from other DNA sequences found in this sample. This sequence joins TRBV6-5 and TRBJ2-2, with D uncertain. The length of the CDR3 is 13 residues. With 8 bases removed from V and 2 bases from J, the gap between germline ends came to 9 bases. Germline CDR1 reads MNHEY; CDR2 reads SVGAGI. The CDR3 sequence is CASSSLNTGELFF. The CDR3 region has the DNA TGTGCCAGCTCAAGCCTAAACACCGGGGAGCTGTTTTTT.

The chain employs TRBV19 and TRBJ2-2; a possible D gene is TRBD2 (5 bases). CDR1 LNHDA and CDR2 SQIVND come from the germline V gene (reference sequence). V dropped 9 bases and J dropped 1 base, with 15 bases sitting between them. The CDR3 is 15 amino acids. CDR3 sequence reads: CASHNWAGNTGELFF. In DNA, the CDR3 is TGTGCCAGCCACAACTGGGCGGGGAACACCGGGGAGCTGTTTTTT.

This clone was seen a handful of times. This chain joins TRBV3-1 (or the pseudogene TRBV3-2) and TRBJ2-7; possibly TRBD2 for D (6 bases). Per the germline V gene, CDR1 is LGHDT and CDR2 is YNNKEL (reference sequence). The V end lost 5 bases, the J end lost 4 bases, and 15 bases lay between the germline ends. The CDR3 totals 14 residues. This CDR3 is CASSGLKGGYEQYF. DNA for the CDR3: TGTGCCAGCAGCGGTCTGAAGGGAGGTTACGAGCAGTACTTC.

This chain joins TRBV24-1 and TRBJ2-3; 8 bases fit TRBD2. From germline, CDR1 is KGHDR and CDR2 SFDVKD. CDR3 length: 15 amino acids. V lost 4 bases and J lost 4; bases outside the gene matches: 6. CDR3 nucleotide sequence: TGTGCCACCAGTGAAAGAAGCGGGAGCTCAGATACGCAGTATTTT. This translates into CATSERSGSSDTQYF.

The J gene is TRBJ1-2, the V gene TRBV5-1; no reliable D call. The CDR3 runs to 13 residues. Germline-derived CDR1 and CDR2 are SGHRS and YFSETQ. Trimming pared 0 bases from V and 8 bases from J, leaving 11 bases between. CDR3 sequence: CASSLEEVSGYTF. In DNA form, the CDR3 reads TGCGCCAGCAGCTTGGAGGAGGTTTCGGGCTACACCTTC.

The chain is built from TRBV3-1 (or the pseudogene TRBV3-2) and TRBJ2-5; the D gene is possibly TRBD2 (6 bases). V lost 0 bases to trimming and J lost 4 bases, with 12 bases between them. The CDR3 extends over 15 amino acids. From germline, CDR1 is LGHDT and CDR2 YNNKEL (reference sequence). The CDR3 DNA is TGTGCCAGCAGCCAAGATCGAACTAGCTCAGAGACCCAGTACTTC. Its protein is CASSQDRTSSETQYF.

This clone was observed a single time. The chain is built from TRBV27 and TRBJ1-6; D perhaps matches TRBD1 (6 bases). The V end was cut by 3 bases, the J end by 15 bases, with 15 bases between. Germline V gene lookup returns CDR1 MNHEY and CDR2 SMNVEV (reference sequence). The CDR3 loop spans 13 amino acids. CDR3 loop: CASSFGQSRGLHF. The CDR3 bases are TGTGCCAGCAGTTTTGGACAGTCAAGGGGCCTCCACTTT.

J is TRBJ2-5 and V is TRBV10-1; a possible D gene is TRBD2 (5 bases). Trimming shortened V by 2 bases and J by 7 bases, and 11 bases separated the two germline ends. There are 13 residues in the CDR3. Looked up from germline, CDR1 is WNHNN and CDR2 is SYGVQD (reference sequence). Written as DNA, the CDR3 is TGCGCCAGCAGTGAGCAGTGGAGCGGGACCCAGTACTTC. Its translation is CASSEQWSGTQYF.

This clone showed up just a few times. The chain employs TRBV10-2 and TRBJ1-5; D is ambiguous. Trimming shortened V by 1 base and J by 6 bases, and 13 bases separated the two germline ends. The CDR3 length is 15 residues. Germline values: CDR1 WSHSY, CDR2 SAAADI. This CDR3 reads CASSEFEGSGQPQHF. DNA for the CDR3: TGCGCCAGCAGTGAGTTCGAGGGAAGCGGTCAGCCCCAGCATTTT.

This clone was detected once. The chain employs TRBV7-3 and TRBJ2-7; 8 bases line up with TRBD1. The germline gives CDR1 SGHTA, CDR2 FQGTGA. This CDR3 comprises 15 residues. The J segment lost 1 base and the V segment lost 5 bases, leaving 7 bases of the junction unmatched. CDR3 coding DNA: TGTGCCAGCAGCATCTACAGGGGGGCGTCCTACGAGCAGTACTTC. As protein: CASSIYRGASYEQYF.

CDR3 protein: CASRVGEATNEKLFF. Here the CDR3 DNA reads TGTGCCAGCAGGGTAGGAGAAGCAACTAATGAAAAACTGTTTTTT. The V call is TRBV2, the J call TRBJ1-4; no firm D call. Looked up from germline, CDR1 is SNHLY and CDR2 is FYNNEI. The CDR3 runs 15 residues. Trimming took 6 bases from V and 0 from J, leaving 11 bases between them.

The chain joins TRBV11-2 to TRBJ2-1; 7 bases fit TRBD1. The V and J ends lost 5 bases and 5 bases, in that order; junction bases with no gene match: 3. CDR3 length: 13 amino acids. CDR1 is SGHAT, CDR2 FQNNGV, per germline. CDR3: CASSPGTDNEQFF. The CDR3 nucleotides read TGTGCCAGCAGCCCCGGGACAGACAATGAGCAGTTCTTC. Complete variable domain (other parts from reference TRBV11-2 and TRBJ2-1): EAGVAQSPRYKIIEKRQSVAFWCNPISGHATLYWYQQILGQGPKLLIQFQNNGVVDDSQLPKDRFSAERLKGVDSTLKIQPAKLEDSAVYLCASSPGTDNEQFFGPGTRLTVL.